These 10 T cell receptor beta chains originate from one sample sequenced in a study of shared clonotypes between healthy human individuals. Naive CD8 cells, CD45RO-negative and positively selected for CCR7, excluded terminally differentiated effector memory CD45RA+ cells. The assay was immunoSEQ multiplex PCR, and TCRdb's table has in-frame clones only and misses some. The sample shows hundreds of thousands of clones, 92% of them seen only once. The sample was naive CD8+ T cells sorted from blood. The receptor source for this set is a young man in good health.

This sequence joins TRBV4-1 and TRBJ2-5; TRBD2 aligns across 11 bases. Trimming removed 1 base from V and 5 bases from J; junction bases left unmatched: 9. CDR3 length: 17 residues. Germline V gene data show CDR1 as MGHRA and CDR2 as YSYEKL. The CDR3 nucleotides are TGCGCCAGCAGCCAAGCTTTACTAGCGGGAGTAGCTGAGACCCAGTACTTC. This sequence encodes CASSQALLAGVAETQYF.

The chain combines TRBV28 with TRBJ1-5; TRBD1 matches 7 bases. The CDR3 has 13 amino acids. After removal of 6 bases from V and 4 bases from J, the junction contained 3 bases not matched to a gene. Germline CDR1 and CDR2: MDHEN and SYDVKM. The CDR3 spells CASRTGSNQPQHF. CDR3 nucleotides: TGTGCCAGCAGGACAGGGAGTAATCAGCCCCAGCATTTT. Filled out from reference TRBV28 and TRBJ1-5, the complete variable domain reads DVKVTQSSRYLVKRTGEKVFLECVQDMDHENMFWYRQDPGLGLRLIYFSYDVKMKEKGDIPEGYSVSREKKERFSLILESASTNQTSMYLCASRTGSNQPQHFGDGTRLSIL.

CDR3: CASSHTSGRFEQFF. The CDR3 region has the DNA TGTGCCAGCAGTCATACTAGCGGGAGATTTGAGCAGTTCTTC. The V call is TRBV5-6, the J call TRBJ2-1; 11 bases align to TRBD2. Germline V CDR1 and CDR2: SGHDT, YYEEEE. The CDR3 loop spans 14 amino acids. After removal of 5 bases from V and 9 bases from J, the junction contained 7 bases not matched to a gene.

The genes are TRBV19 and TRBJ2-2; no reliable D call. CDR3 length: 15 amino acids. The ends were cut back, 7 bases at V and 0 bases at J, with 12 bases in the middle. Germline V lookup: CDR1 LNHDA, CDR2 SQIVND (reference sequence). This CDR3 is CASTQWGTNTGELFF. CDR3 coding DNA: TGTGCCAGTACGCAATGGGGAACGAACACCGGGGAGCTGTTTTTT.

The V gene is TRBV5-6, the J gene TRBJ2-5; 8 nucleotides line up with TRBD2. Germline CDR1 reads SGHDT; CDR2 reads YYEEEE. This CDR3 region has 15 residues. Trimming removed 4 bases from V and 2 bases from J; junction bases left unmatched: 7. The chain's CDR3 is CASSLTGLGQETQYF. Here the CDR3 DNA reads TGTGCCAGCAGCCTCACGGGACTAGGACAAGAGACCCAGTACTTC.

This chain connects TRBV6-6 to TRBJ2-7; TRBD1 matches 7 bases. The junction had 3 bases not matched to a gene; V was cut back by 2 bases and J by 2 bases. Germline V gives CDR1 MNHNY, CDR2 SVGAGI (reference sequence). CDR3 length: 14 residues. CDR3 in DNA: TGTGCCAGCAGTTACGCCCAGGGGGCCTACGAGCAGTACTTC. This translates into CASSYAQGAYEQYF.

The gene calls are TRBV2 and TRBJ2-7, with TRBD1 identical over 8 bases. The CDR3 is made up of 13 amino acids. With V trimmed by 8 bases and J by 1 base, 4 bases remained unmatched. Germline V gene data show CDR1 as SNHLY and CDR2 as FYNNEI. This chain's CDR3 is CASLQGVSYEQYF. The CDR3 region has the DNA TGTGCCAGCCTACAGGGGGTTTCCTACGAGCAGTACTTC.

The V call is TRBV14, the J call TRBJ1-4; maybe TRBD1 (5 bases). Germline CDR1 and CDR2: SGHDN and FVKESK. The CDR3 has 15 amino acids. V shed 3 bases and J shed 5 bases, with 13 bases lying between them. In DNA form, the CDR3 reads TGTGCCAGCAGCCAGTTGCAGGGAAGGAATGAAAAACTGTTTTTT. It codes for CASSQLQGRNEKLFF.

The rearrangement links TRBV6-6 to TRBJ2-3; the match to TRBD1 covers 9 bases. Trimming took 0 bases from V and 4 from J; bases not matched to a gene: 5. The CDR3 is made up of 16 amino acids. Germline CDR1 MNHNY, CDR2 SVGAGI (reference sequence). DNA of the CDR3: TGTGCCAGCAGTTACTCTACGGGACAGGGCCCAGATACGCAGTATTTT. Protein: CASSYSTGQGPDTQYF.

With respect to this clone: The junction and the germline gene differ at one end; a read error may be behind it. This chain uses TRBV7-7 with TRBJ2-3; D call uncertain. The CDR3 spans 13 residues. Germline assignment: CDR1 SSHAT and CDR2 FNYEAQ (reference sequence). The CDR3 nucleotides are TGTGCTAGCAGTTCTGCCCGTTACGATACGCAGTATTTT. Translation gives CASSSARYDTQYF.